Below, 18 T cell receptor beta chains from the same sample are listed, as sequenced in a study of OX40 agonist ivuxolimab in advanced cancers. Clones were read by immunoSEQ multiplex PCR, and TCRdb kept only the in-frame ones, dropping some. The sample includes about 61,000 clones, 70% to 90% of them seen just once. The sequencing used CD4+ or CD8+ T cells sorted from blood, collected in a trial of the OX40 agonist ivuxolimab. The receptors were sampled from an adult with an advanced solid tumor such as melanoma, head and neck, liver or kidney cancer.

This chain uses TRBV25-1 with TRBJ1-5; D is undetermined. The germline V gene encodes CDR1 MGHDK and CDR2 SYGVNS. This CDR3 spans 14 amino acids. V was clipped by 8 bases and J by 0 bases, with 11 bases between them. The chain's CDR3 is CASADDGSNQPQHF. The CDR3 bases are TGTGCCAGCGCGGACGATGGTAGCAATCAGCCCCAGCATTTT.

The V and J genes are TRBV18 and TRBJ1-6, with D maybe TRBD1 (6 bases). CDR1 is KGHSH and CDR2 is LQKENI in the germline V gene. With 5 bases removed from V and 4 bases from J, the gap between germline ends came to 12 bases. The length of the CDR3 is 15 residues. The CDR3 here is CASSSTGSYNSPLHF. DNA for the CDR3: TGTGCCAGCTCATCGACAGGTAGTTATAATTCACCCCTCCACTTT.

This chain joins TRBV18 and TRBJ2-3; 8 bases are shared with TRBD2. CDR1 is KGHSH and CDR2 is LQKENI in the germline V gene. There are 15 residues in the CDR3. V lost 3 bases to trimming and J lost 8 bases; unmatched junction nucleotides: 10. CDR3 in amino acids: CASSPKSGGESTQYF. CDR3 nucleotide sequence: TGTGCCAGCTCACCCAAAAGCGGGGGTGAGTCTACGCAGTATTTT. The variable domain in full, with the rest retrieved from reference TRBV18 and TRBJ2-3, is NAGVMQNPRHLVRRRGQEARLRCSPMKGHSHVYWYRQLPEEGLKFMVYLQKENIIDESGMPKERFSAEFPKEGPSILRIQQVVRGDSAAYFCASSPKSGGESTQYFGPGTRLTVL.

The V gene is TRBV6-9, the J gene TRBJ2-7; TRBD2 aligns across 8 bases. Germline V gene data show CDR1 as MNHGY and CDR2 as SVAAGI. CDR3 length: 16 amino acids. V was pared by 1 base and J by 5 bases, with 10 bases of the junction left unmatched. The CDR3 loop is CASSYLVGRGGHEQYF. In DNA form, the CDR3 reads TGTGCCAGCAGTTATTTAGTTGGACGGGGGGGACACGAGCAGTACTTC.

In its sample, this clone was seen once. The rearrangement uses TRBV7-2 and TRBJ1-3, with a tentative D call TRBD1 (5 bases). CDR1 and CDR2 from the germline V gene are SGHTA and FQGNSA. Trimming cost V 1 base and J 7 bases, with 17 bases left between them. The CDR3 sequence is 16 residues long. CDR3: CASSLGPRGRENTIYF. CDR3 nucleotides: TGTGCCAGCAGCTTAGGGCCAAGGGGCAGGGAGAACACCATATATTTT.

The V gene is TRBV4-1, the J gene TRBJ2-7; 7 nucleotides line up with TRBD1. Germline CDR1 and CDR2: MGHRA and YSYEKL. With V trimmed by 1 base and J by 1 base, 1 base remained unmatched. The CDR3 contains 14 residues. CDR3 residues: CASSQGDSSYEQYF. The CDR3 DNA reads TGCGCCAGCAGCCAAGGGGACAGTTCCTACGAGCAGTACTTC.

The J gene is TRBJ2-1, the V gene TRBV29-1, with 8 bases lining up with TRBD1. Germline CDR1 SQVTM, CDR2 ANQGSEA. The ends lost 7 bases at V and 0 bases at J; junction bases unmatched: 8. This CDR3 region has 15 residues. The CDR3 spells CSARTGRSSYNEQFF. CDR3 coding DNA: TGCAGCGCTCGGACAGGGAGGAGCTCCTACAATGAGCAGTTCTTC.

The chain links TRBV4-1 to TRBJ1-1, with D unclear. V dropped 0 bases and J dropped 5 bases, with 13 bases sitting between them. The CDR3 has 15 residues. The germline V gene has CDR1 MGHRA and CDR2 YSYEKL. The CDR3 DNA follows: TGCGCCAGCAGCCAAGAAGTAGGACGGAGGACTGAAGCTTTCTTT. This encodes CASSQEVGRRTEAFF.

The rearrangement joins TRBV5-4 to TRBJ1-5; the D gene is possibly TRBD1 (6 bases). Germline loops: CDR1 SGHNT, CDR2 YYREEE (reference sequence). V lost 4 bases and J lost 1, with 12 bases in between. The CDR3 is 15 residues long. Here the CDR3 reads CASSIQGGSNQPQHF. CDR3 coding DNA: TGTGCCAGCAGCATACAGGGAGGAAGCAATCAGCCCCAGCATTTT.

This sequence joins TRBV9 and TRBJ2-3, with TRBD2 matching 12 bases. The CDR3 extends over 16 amino acids. Germline V gene sequence: CDR1 SGDLS, CDR2 YYNGEE. J lost 6 bases, V lost 5 bases, and 10 bases had no gene match. The CDR3 spells CASSPGLAGLRDTQYF. The CDR3 DNA reads TGTGCCAGCAGTCCCGGACTAGCGGGGTTGAGGGATACGCAGTATTTT. Full variable domain (outside the CDR3, taken from reference TRBV9 and TRBJ2-3): DSGVTQTPKHLITATGQRVTLRCSPRSGDLSVYWYQQSLDQGLQFLIQYYNGEERAKGNILERFSAQQFPDLHSELNLSSLELGDSALYFCASSPGLAGLRDTQYFGPGTRLTVL.

This clone was detected once. The chain joins TRBV6-6 to TRBJ2-7; no clear D. This CDR3 comprises 15 residues. Germline V gives CDR1 MNHNY, CDR2 SVGAGI (reference sequence). V was pared by 0 bases and J by 1 base, with 10 bases between. CDR3: CASSYSSTVSYEQYF. In DNA, the CDR3 is TGTGCCAGCAGTTACTCGAGTACGGTATCCTACGAGCAGTACTTC.

V is TRBV5-8 and J is TRBJ1-2; unclear D gene. Trimming left V 5 bases short and J 4 bases short, with 9 bases between. The CDR3 runs to 12 residues. In germline, CDR1 is SGHTS, CDR2 YDEGEE. CDR3 amino acids: CASRFTSYGYTF. Here the CDR3 DNA reads TGTGCCAGCAGATTCACATCCTATGGCTACACCTTC.

The chain joins TRBV7-3 to TRBJ1-1; 8 bases are a match to TRBD1. Losses at the gene ends were 6 bases for V and 4 bases for J; bases not matched to a gene: 7. This CDR3 region has 14 residues. The germline gives CDR1 SGHTA, CDR2 FQGTGA. The CDR3 is CASRVDRAGTEAFF. The DNA for the CDR3 is TGTGCCAGCAGAGTGGACAGGGCGGGCACTGAAGCTTTCTTT. Full variable domain (remainder filled in from reference TRBV7-3 and TRBJ1-1): GAGVSQTPSNKVTEKGKYVELRCDPISGHTALYWYRQSLGQGPEFLIYFQGTGAADDSGLPNDRFFAVRPEGSVSTLKIQRTERGDSAVYLCASRVDRAGTEAFFGQGTRLTVV.

V gene TRBV30 combines with J gene TRBJ1-2; D may be TRBD1 (6 bases). The V end lost 7 bases, the J end lost 1 base, and 25 bases lay between the germline ends. Germline-derived CDR1 and CDR2 are GTSNPN and SVGIG (reference sequence). The CDR3 covers 17 residues. CDR3 amino acids: CAFPEQGQASSNYGYTF. The CDR3 nucleotides read TGTGCCTTTCCGGAGCAGGGGCAGGCGTCGAGTAACTATGGCTACACCTTC.

The chain is built from TRBV10-3 and TRBJ2-5; D call uncertain. This CDR3 region has 13 residues. V was shortened by 7 bases and J by 2 bases, with 11 bases between the two germline ends. Germline V gives CDR1 ENHRY, CDR2 SYGVKD. The CDR3 DNA reads as TGTGCCATCACCCCGAATCCTCAAGAGACCCAGTACTTC. Protein sequence: CAITPNPQETQYF.

The V call is TRBV4-2, the J call TRBJ1-5, with 7 bases aligning to TRBD1. Germline V lookup: CDR1 LGHNA, CDR2 YNFKEQ. The CDR3 runs 15 residues. With V trimmed by 3 bases and J by 6 bases, 8 bases remained unmatched. The CDR3: CASSQETGRGQPQHF. In DNA form, the CDR3 reads TGTGCCAGCAGCCAGGAGACAGGGCGGGGTCAGCCCCAGCATTTT.

V is TRBV10-3 and J is TRBJ1-3; tentatively, D is TRBD1 (6 bases). Trimming took 2 bases from V and 4 from J, leaving 6 bases between them. Germline loops: CDR1 ENHRY, CDR2 SYGVKD. This CDR3 spans 13 amino acids. In DNA, the CDR3 is TGTGCCATCAGTGAGGGACAGGGAAACACCATATATTTT. Amino acid sequence: CAISEGQGNTIYF.

This clone was observed once. V is TRBV5-8 and J is TRBJ1-4; TRBD1 is a possible D gene (6 bases). V shed 1 base and J shed 8 bases, with 15 bases lying between them. Germline lookup yields CDR1 SGHTS and CDR2 YDEGEE. CDR3 length: 15 residues. The CDR3 DNA follows: TGTGCCAGCAGCTTGATCACAGGGTCGGGAGAAAAACTGTTTTTT. This translates into CASSLITGSGEKLFF.